The source of this T cell receptor beta chain is a study of early T cells in non-severe SARS-CoV-2 infection. CDR1 is SGHAT, CDR2 FQNNGV, per germline. The V end lost 0 bases, the J end lost 5 bases, and 4 bases lay between the germline ends. This CDR3 comprises 12 residues. TCRdb reanalysed the 5' RACE reads using MiXCR and keeps one entry per CDR3 protein. The data hold some 91,000 distinct CDR3 sequences, with 14% to 15% observed a single time. At least ten counts were recorded for this clonotype. The clonotype originates from an adult who was a healthcare worker with PCR-confirmed SARS-CoV-2 infection or an uninfected control (not recorded which). This chain joins TRBV11-2 and TRBJ2-5, with D unresolved. Input material: whole blood. DNA for the CDR3: TGTGCCAGCAGCTTAGAAGGCGAGACCCAGTACTTC. Translated: CASSLEGETQYF.